One and the same sample provided the 13 T cell receptor beta chains below, sequenced in a study of early T cells in non-severe SARS-CoV-2 infection. A single record per CDR3 protein comes from TCRdb applying MiXCR to the 5' RACE reads. Of tens of thousands of distinct CDR3 sequences detected, roughly 5.9% appear once; the ten largest clones hold 6% to 7%. The sample was whole blood. These receptors were obtained from an adult who was a healthcare worker with PCR-confirmed SARS-CoV-2 infection or an uninfected control (not recorded which).

This clonotype showed up many times. The CDR3 sequence: CASSAQGAGAEAFF. The CDR3 DNA follows: TGTGCCAGCAGCGCACAGGGGGCTGGGGCTGAAGCTTTCTTT. The chain combines TRBV7-9 with TRBJ1-1; 9 nucleotides line up with TRBD1. The length of the CDR3 is 14 residues. Germline loops: CDR1 SEHNR, CDR2 FQNEAQ (reference sequence). J was trimmed by 6 bases and V by 5 bases; bases with no gene match: 7.

This clonotype was seen at least ten times. One junction end does not reproduce the germline sequence, and a read error may be involved. The rearrangement links TRBV6-1 to TRBJ1-3, with a weak D call TRBD1 (5 bases). The CDR3 consists of 11 residues. Germline-derived CDR1 and CDR2 are MNHNS and SASEGT. In DNA, the CDR3 is TGTGCCAGCAGTGATTATGGGGACCGAGTTTTT. Its protein is CASSDYGDRVF.

This clonotype has ten or more counts. The chain recombines TRBV30 with TRBJ1-1, with D possibly being TRBD1 (6 bases). The CDR3 is made up of 13 amino acids. The ends were cut back, 2 bases at V and 4 bases at J, with 11 bases in the middle. Germline V gene data show CDR1 as GTSNPN and CDR2 as SVGIG (reference sequence). In DNA form, the CDR3 reads TGTGCCTGGAGTATACAGGGCTCCACTGAAGCTTTCTTT. It translates to CAWSIQGSTEAFF.

This chain links TRBV5-1 with TRBJ1-2; D remains ambiguous. The germline CDR1 and CDR2 sequences are SGHRS and YFSETQ. CDR3 length equals 12 residues. V lost 0 bases and J 8 bases, leaving 8 bases between the germline ends. The CDR3, as DNA: TGCGCCAGCAGCTTGGAGAGGGAAGGCTACACCTTC. Translation gives CASSLEREGYTF.

This clonotype was observed at least ten times. The chain is built from TRBV29-1 and TRBJ2-3; D is possibly TRBD2 (5 bases). Germline V gene lookup returns CDR1 SQVTM and CDR2 ANQGSEA. The V end lost 8 bases, the J end lost 6 bases, and 12 bases lay between the germline ends. The length of the CDR3 is 11 residues. The DNA for the CDR3 is TGCAGCCAGAGGGTCACCGATACGCAGTATTTT. This encodes CSQRVTDTQYF.

At least ten counts were recorded for this clonotype. This rearrangement joins TRBV7-2 to TRBJ1-5; D gene uncertain. The ends were cut back, 6 bases at V and 2 bases at J, with 11 bases in the middle. The germline gives CDR1 SGHTA, CDR2 FQGNSA. The CDR3 covers 14 residues. The CDR3 nucleotides read TGTGCCAGCAGTTCGGATTGGGGCAATCAGCCCCAGCATTTT. Its protein is CASSSDWGNQPQHF.

This clonotype was observed a few times. The chain combines TRBV27 with TRBJ2-5, with TRBD1 matching over 7 bases. Trimming at V came to 10 bases and at J to 0 bases, leaving 8 bases not matched to a gene. This CDR3 is built from 14 residues. The germline gives CDR1 MNHEY, CDR2 SMNVEV (reference sequence). CDR3 loop: CAIAQGTDQETQYF. The CDR3 nucleotides read TGTGCCATCGCACAAGGGACAGACCAAGAGACCCAGTACTTC.

This clonotype came up a few times. CDR3 DNA: TGCAGTGCTAGGCCGGACTATGGCTACACCTTC. This sequence encodes CSARPDYGYTF. The chain is built from TRBV20-1 and TRBJ1-2; D not certain. Trimming pared 3 bases from V and 3 bases from J, leaving 5 bases between. Per germline, CDR1 DFQATT and CDR2 SNEGSKA (reference sequence). CDR3 length equals 11 residues.

This clonotype was recorded many times. The genes are TRBV4-3 and TRBJ2-7; TRBD2 matches 9 bases. Germline loops: CDR1 LGHNA, CDR2 YSLEER. Trimming removed 3 bases from V and 7 bases from J; junction bases left unmatched: 4. The CDR3 covers 13 residues. CDR3 DNA: TGCGCCAGCAGCCAGCTAACTAGCGGGGAGCAGTACTTC. Protein: CASSQLTSGEQYF.

This clonotype came up many times. The chain has TRBV7-8 and TRBJ2-1; a possible D gene is TRBD1 (6 bases). Trimming left V 1 base short and J 7 bases short, with 8 bases between. CDR1 and CDR2 (germline): SGHVS, FQNEAQ. There are 13 residues in the CDR3. CDR3 bases: TGTGCCAGCAGCTTAGTTAGGGGGAATGAGCAGTTCTTC. Encoded protein: CASSLVRGNEQFF.

There are many counts of this clonotype. The chain is built from TRBV5-1 and TRBJ1-3; D gene uncertain. The germline gives CDR1 SGHRS, CDR2 YFSETQ. Trimming left V 0 bases short and J 1 base short, with 5 bases between. The CDR3 is 14 amino acids. CDR3 sequence reads: CASSLDRSGNTIYF. The CDR3 DNA is TGCGCCAGCAGCTTGGATAGATCTGGAAACACCATATATTTT.

Only a few counts were recorded for this clonotype. This chain joins TRBV11-3 and TRBJ2-2; D is unclear. V gave up 1 base and J gave up 4 bases, with 16 bases separating them. CDR1 is SGHNT, CDR2 YENEEA, per germline. The CDR3 is 17 residues long. CDR3 nucleotides: TGTGCCAGCAGCTTAGTCCCTTCGAGAAGATTCACCGGGGAGCTGTTTTTT. Translating gives CASSLVPSRRFTGELFF.

This chain connects TRBV14 to TRBJ2-1; possible D gene TRBD1, 6 bases. CDR3 length: 13 residues. Deletions cut 3 bases from V and 9 bases from J, with 12 bases between. The germline V gene has CDR1 SGHDN and CDR2 FVKESK. The CDR3 spells CASSHPRGSEQFF. The CDR3 nucleotides read TGTGCCAGCAGCCATCCGAGGGGGTCTGAGCAGTTCTTC.